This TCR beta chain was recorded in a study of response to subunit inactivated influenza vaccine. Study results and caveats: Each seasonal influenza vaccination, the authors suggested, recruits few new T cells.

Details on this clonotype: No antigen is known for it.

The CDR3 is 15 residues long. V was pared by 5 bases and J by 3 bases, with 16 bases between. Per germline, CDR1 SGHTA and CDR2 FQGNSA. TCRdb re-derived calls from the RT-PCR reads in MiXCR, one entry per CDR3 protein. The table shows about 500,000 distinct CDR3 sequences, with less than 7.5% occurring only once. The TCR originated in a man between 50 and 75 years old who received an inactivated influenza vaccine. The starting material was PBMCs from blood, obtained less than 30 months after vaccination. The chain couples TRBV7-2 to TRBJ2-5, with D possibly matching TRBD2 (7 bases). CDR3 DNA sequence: TGTGCCAGCAGCGGGGGGGCGCAAGGGAAAGAGACCCAGTACTTC. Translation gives CASSGGAQGKETQYF.